These T cell receptor beta chains were read from a single sample in a study of OX40 agonist ivuxolimab in advanced cancers. This table comes from immunoSEQ multiplex PCR, and its TCRdb copy is limited to in-frame clones, with some not included. There are 55,000 to 75,000 clones in the sample; about nine tenths occur only once, and around 0.35% lies in the top ten. The material was CD4+ or CD8+ T cells sorted from blood, obtained in a trial of the OX40 agonist ivuxolimab. The receptors come from an adult with an advanced solid tumor such as melanoma, head and neck, liver or kidney cancer. Both conserved end residues are part of each CDR3. The D gene is left open where the match is weak.

j_call: TRBJ1-1
d_call: -
v_call: TRBV18
cdr3_aa: CASSPEPVFLNTEAFF
cdr3_nt: TGTGCCAGCTCACCGGAGCCGGTCTTTCTGAACACTGAAGCTTTCTTT

j_call: TRBJ2-7
d_call: -
v_call: TRBV27
cdr3_aa: CASSPGLGGIPYEQYF
cdr3_nt: TGTGCCAGCAGTCCAGGGCTCGGGGGAATTCCCTACGAGCAGTACTTC

j_call: TRBJ1-1
d_call: TRBD1
v_call: TRBV11-2
cdr3_aa: CASSLLRSRGPVGTEAFF
cdr3_nt: TGTGCCAGCAGCCTGCTTAGGAGCAGGGGGCCGGTAGGCACTGAAGCTTTCTTT

j_call: TRBJ1-1
d_call: TRBD1
v_call: TRBV5-1
cdr3_aa: CASTWTGGGVNTEAFF
cdr3_nt: TGCGCCAGCACCTGGACAGGAGGGGGTGTGAACACTGAAGCTTTCTTT

j_call: TRBJ2-5
d_call: -
v_call: TRBV10-3
cdr3_aa: CAISESLGSETQYF
cdr3_nt: TGTGCCATCAGTGAGTCGCTGGGTTCAGAGACCCAGTACTTC

j_call: TRBJ1-1
d_call: -
v_call: TRBV7-2
cdr3_aa: CASSYNRANTEAFF
cdr3_nt: TGTGCCAGCAGCTATAACAGGGCGAACACTGAAGCTTTCTTT

j_call: TRBJ2-1
d_call: -
v_call: TRBV2
cdr3_aa: CASESGSRYNEQFF
cdr3_nt: TGTGCCAGCGAGAGCGGGTCCCGCTACAATGAGCAGTTCTTC

j_call: TRBJ2-3
d_call: -
v_call: TRBV5-1
cdr3_aa: CASSLHQGFTDTQYF
cdr3_nt: TGCGCCAGCAGCTTGCATCAGGGCTTCACAGATACGCAGTATTTT

j_call: TRBJ2-4
d_call: TRBD1
v_call: TRBV30
cdr3_aa: CAWSRDWDRRNIQYF
cdr3_nt: TGTGCCTGGAGCCGAGACTGGGACAGAAGAAACATTCAGTACTTC

j_call: TRBJ1-1
d_call: TRBD1
v_call: TRBV10-3
cdr3_aa: CAISPRGLDTEAFF
cdr3_nt: TGTGCCATCAGCCCCAGGGGGTTGGACACTGAAGCTTTCTTT

j_call: TRBJ1-2
d_call: -
v_call: TRBV30
cdr3_aa: CAWGSGAANYGYTF
cdr3_nt: TGTGCCTGGGGCTCAGGGGCAGCTAACTATGGCTACACCTTC

j_call: TRBJ1-1
d_call: -
v_call: TRBV19
cdr3_aa: CASSPGGGLGTEAFF
cdr3_nt: TGTGCCAGTAGCCCTGGCGGGGGGCTGGGCACTGAAGCTTTCTTT

j_call: TRBJ1-4
d_call: -
v_call: TRBV6-1
cdr3_aa: CASTSWGSTNEKLFF
cdr3_nt: TGTGCCAGCACATCATGGGGGTCTACTAATGAAAAACTGTTTTTT